The 19 T cell receptor beta chains reported below all come from one sample, sequenced in a study of glioma-infiltrating T cells after dendritic cell vaccination. Regarding time point: after dendritic cell vaccination, including at tumor progression/relapse. The assay was immunoSEQ multiplex PCR, and TCRdb's table has in-frame clones only and misses some. The data hold about 65,000 clones, with 86% observed a single time. The sample was blood, taken after dendritic cell vaccination. All receptors come from a human donor with glioblastoma.

The chain uses TRBV5-4 and TRBJ1-2; weak D call: TRBD1 (5 bases). CDR1 and CDR2 from the germline V gene are SGHNT and YYREEE (reference sequence). Trimming shortened V by 5 bases and J by 7 bases, and 30 bases separated the two germline ends. The CDR3 consists of 18 residues. The CDR3 DNA reads TGTGCCAGCAGTCGGGGCGGCGGAGCGGGGTTTCCGGGACCTGGCTACACCTTC. Its protein product is CASSRGGGAGFPGPGYTF.

This chain uses TRBV7-2 with TRBJ1-1; 8 bases agree with TRBD1. The trim removed 1 base at V and 5 bases at J, leaving 12 bases unmatched. The germline gives CDR1 SGHTA, CDR2 FQGNSA. The CDR3 sequence is 17 residues long. The CDR3 here is CASSLEGRGRVGTEAFF. For the CDR3, the DNA is TGTGCCAGCAGCTTAGAGGGCAGGGGGCGCGTGGGAACTGAAGCTTTCTTT.

This chain uses TRBV5-6 with TRBJ1-4, with D perhaps matching TRBD1 (5 bases). Germline V gene sequence: CDR1 SGHDT, CDR2 YYEEEE. The V end lost 4 bases, the J end lost 5 bases, and 12 bases lay between the germline ends. This CDR3 has 14 residues. CDR3 amino acids: CASSDSRRNEKLFF. DNA of the CDR3: TGTGCCAGCAGCGACAGCAGGAGAAATGAAAAACTGTTTTTT.

The gene calls are TRBV6-1 and TRBJ1-5; D might be TRBD1 (6 bases). Trimming pared 6 bases from V and 0 bases from J, leaving 12 bases between. The germline CDR1 and CDR2 sequences are MNHNS and SASEGT. The CDR3 covers 15 residues. The CDR3 loop is CASRRQVNSNQPQHF. The CDR3 nucleotides read TGTGCCAGCAGACGACAGGTTAATAGCAATCAGCCCCAGCATTTT.

The chain recombines TRBV7-6 with TRBJ2-5; TRBD2 might be the D (5 bases). The CDR3 runs 13 residues. Trimming pared 8 bases from V and 5 bases from J, leaving 15 bases between. CDR1 and CDR2 from the germline V gene are SGHVS and FNYEAQ. CDR3 sequence: CASGGSLGETQYF. The DNA of the CDR3 is TGTGCCAGCGGAGGCAGTCTCGGTGAGACCCAGTACTTC.

The chain carries TRBV5-1 and TRBJ1-1; 7 nucleotides line up with TRBD1. V dropped 1 base and J dropped 1; count of bases not matched to a gene: 4. The CDR3 is 15 residues long. Germline values: CDR1 SGHRS, CDR2 YFSETQ. The CDR3 DNA reads TGCGCCAGCAGCTTGATGGCAGGGGGGAACACTGAAGCTTTCTTT. It is translated as CASSLMAGGNTEAFF.

The chain carries TRBV10-1 and TRBJ1-2; D is unclear. This CDR3 has 13 residues. Trimming cost V 5 bases and J 4 bases, with 11 bases left between them. Germline V gene lookup returns CDR1 WNHNN and CDR2 SYGVQD (reference sequence). The CDR3 reads CASSPDGVYGYTF. The CDR3 coding sequence is TGCGCCAGCAGTCCGGACGGGGTCTATGGCTACACCTTC.

CDR3 nucleotides: TGTGCCAGTAGGACTAGTTATAGAACAGATACGCAGTATTTT. Amino acids: CASRTSYRTDTQYF. The J gene is TRBJ2-3, the V gene TRBV19, with D tentatively TRBD2 (6 bases). The CDR3 sequence is 14 residues long. The V gene's germline CDR1 is LNHDA and CDR2 SQIVND (reference sequence). Trimming removed 6 bases from V and 3 bases from J, with 13 bases in between. Supplemented by reference TRBV19 and TRBJ2-3, the full variable domain reads DGGITQSPKYLFRKEGQNVTLSCEQNLNHDAMYWYRQDPGQGLRLIYYSQIVNDFQKGDIAEGYSVSREKKESFPLTVTSAQKNPTAFYLCASRTSYRTDTQYFGPGTRLTVL.

V usage is TRBV4-2 and J usage is TRBJ1-1, with no clear D. Looked up from germline, CDR1 is LGHNA and CDR2 is YNFKEQ. V lost 0 bases and J lost 1, with 9 bases in between. This CDR3 spans 15 amino acids. CDR3 region: CASSQDAGSNTEAFF. CDR3 DNA sequence: TGTGCCAGCAGCCAAGACGCAGGATCGAACACTGAAGCTTTCTTT.

This chain joins TRBV27 and TRBJ1-2; D might be TRBD1 (5 bases). V lost 3 bases and J 3 bases, leaving 14 bases between the germline ends. The CDR3 extends over 15 amino acids. CDR1 is MNHEY, CDR2 SMNVEV, per germline (reference sequence). The CDR3 DNA reads as TGTGCCAGCAGTTTTGCTGCCAGGGTGGACTATGGCTACACCTTC. Translating gives CASSFAARVDYGYTF.

The V call is TRBV7-8, the J call TRBJ2-7, with unresolved D. In germline, CDR1 is SGHVS, CDR2 FQNEAQ. V was shortened by 2 bases and J by 3 bases, with 8 bases between the two germline ends. The length of the CDR3 is 13 residues. The CDR3: CASSLSTGYEQYF. CDR3 sequence (DNA): TGTGCCAGCAGCTTATCTACGGGCTACGAGCAGTACTTC. Supplemented by reference TRBV7-8 and TRBJ2-7, the full variable domain reads GAGVSQSPRYKVAKRGQDVALRCDPISGHVSLFWYQQALGQGPEFLTYFQNEAQLDKSGLPSDRFFAERPEGSVSTLKIQRTQQEDSAVYLCASSLSTGYEQYFGPGTRLTVT.

This clone was observed a few times. The genes are TRBV10-3 and TRBJ1-1; a weak D match, TRBD1 (5 bases). Looked up from germline, CDR1 is ENHRY and CDR2 is SYGVKD. V dropped 8 bases and J dropped 1 base, with 11 bases sitting between them. The CDR3 consists of 13 residues. The CDR3 DNA follows: TGTGCCATCCAGCCAGACAGGAACACTGAAGCTTTCTTT. Translated: CAIQPDRNTEAFF.

The CDR3 nucleotides read TGTGCCAGCTCACCCCCAGAAATTTTCTCCTACGAGCAGTACTTC. This sequence encodes CASSPPEIFSYEQYF. This rearrangement joins TRBV18 to TRBJ2-7; D call uncertain. The CDR3 totals 15 residues. Per the germline V gene, CDR1 is KGHSH and CDR2 is LQKENI. V was pared by 3 bases and J by 0 bases, with 12 bases between.

V usage is TRBV5-1 and J usage is TRBJ1-1, with 7 bases identical to TRBD1. Germline CDR1 reads SGHRS; CDR2 reads YFSETQ. The trim removed 0 bases at V and 4 bases at J, leaving 6 bases unmatched. The CDR3 contains 15 residues. The CDR3, as DNA: TGCGCCAGCAGCTTGGGGGGACCAGGGGGCACTGAAGCTTTCTTT. Its protein product is CASSLGGPGGTEAFF.

The rearrangement joins TRBV10-1 to TRBJ2-3; TRBD1 matches at 9 bases. CDR3 length equals 15 residues. Looked up from germline, CDR1 is WNHNN and CDR2 is SYGVQD (reference sequence). V lost 4 bases, J lost 4 bases, and 6 bases stayed unmatched. The CDR3 here is CASSAGTGSADTQYF. DNA of the CDR3: TGCGCCAGCAGTGCCGGGACAGGGTCGGCAGATACGCAGTATTTT.

The chain couples TRBV7-9 to TRBJ2-7; 7 bases line up with TRBD2. The germline CDR1 and CDR2 sequences are SEHNR and FQNEAQ (reference sequence). The V and J ends lost 1 base and 3 bases, in that order; junction bases with no gene match: 18. The CDR3 is 19 residues long. The CDR3, as DNA: TGTGCCAGCAGCTTAGGGGGAGCGGCGGCCCTCGGGGACTACTACGAGCAGTACTTC. It specifies CASSLGGAAALGDYYEQYF.

This clone was observed a few times. V and J are TRBV5-1 and TRBJ2-7; no clear D gene. V was shortened by 0 bases and J by 5 bases, with 6 bases between the two germline ends. The CDR3 totals 12 residues. The germline V gene encodes CDR1 SGHRS and CDR2 YFSETQ. CDR3 amino acids: CASSLVSDEQYF. The CDR3 nucleotides read TGCGCCAGCAGCTTGGTATCCGACGAGCAGTACTTC.

The chain carries TRBV28 and TRBJ2-7, with 8 positions matching TRBD1. Trimming cost V 5 bases and J 6 bases; bases outside gene matches: 6. The CDR3 extends over 13 amino acids. Germline values: CDR1 MDHEN, CDR2 SYDVKM. DNA for the CDR3: TGTGCCAGCAGTGACGGACAGGGCGCCGAGCAGTACTTC. Its protein is CASSDGQGAEQYF. Full variable domain (remainder filled in from reference TRBV28 and TRBJ2-7): DVKVTQSSRYLVKRTGEKVFLECVQDMDHENMFWYRQDPGLGLRLIYFSYDVKMKEKGDIPEGYSVSREKKERFSLILESASTNQTSMYLCASSDGQGAEQYFGPGTRLTVT.

V and J are TRBV5-1 and TRBJ2-7; a weak D match, TRBD2 (7 bases). Trimming pared 3 bases from V and 3 bases from J, leaving 16 bases between. In germline, CDR1 is SGHRS, CDR2 YFSETQ. The CDR3 contains 15 residues. DNA for the CDR3: TGCGCCAGCAGCTGGGGGGGAACAGGGATCTACGAGCAGTACTTC. It encodes CASSWGGTGIYEQYF.